This T cell receptor (beta chain) is from a study of blood T cell repertoires in COVID-19. J gave up 5 bases and V 2 bases, and 2 bases lay outside the gene matches. CDR1 is MNHEY, CDR2 SVGAGI, per germline. This CDR3 region has 14 residues. Assay: immunoSEQ multiplex PCR; the TCRdb copy retains only in-frame clones and omits some. Seen here are about 210,000 clones, roughly 86% observed once, and the top ten hold about 8%. This TCR was recovered from a woman aged 50 to 60 with active or convalescent COVID-19. The source material was peripheral blood. V gene TRBV6-5 combines with J gene TRBJ1-5, with 8 bases that match TRBD1. This CDR3 is CASSYGTGYQPQHF. CDR3 sequence (DNA): TGTGCCAGCAGTTACGGGACAGGCTATCAGCCCCAGCATTTT.